The clone carrying this TCR beta chain occurred a few times. Its antigen is as yet unknown. This record belongs to a study of blood T cells in healthy people across ages. General study findings and limits: Diversity of TCR beta per million T cells declined in a roughly linear way with age.

Alongside a J-beta primer mix, a sample-barcoded 5' primer served in a second PCR lasting roughly 7 to 11 cycles. Each cDNA molecule was tagged by a template-switch adaptor with 12 random nucleotides. Sequencing of every sample gave 3 million or more CDR3-containing paired-end reads. MiXCR, applied by TCRdb to the 5' RACE reads, yields one record per CDR3 protein. Among about 1.5 million distinct CDR3 sequences listed, 35% to 45% were seen once. The total RNA that was extracted per sample amounted to at least 5.5 micrograms. CDR1 is SGHDN, CDR2 FVKESK, per germline. Trimming took off 0 bases at V and 0 bases at J, with 15 bases between the two ends. The CDR3 sequence is 19 residues long.

The source of this sequence is a woman between 18 and 29 years old in good health. The rearrangement joins TRBV14 to TRBJ1-6; no reliable D call. Sequenced input: blood. CDR3 DNA: TGTGCCAGCAGCCAAGATCTTAACAGCTTTAGCTCCTATAATTCACCCCTCCACTTT. Amino acid sequence: CASSQDLNSFSSYNSPLHF.